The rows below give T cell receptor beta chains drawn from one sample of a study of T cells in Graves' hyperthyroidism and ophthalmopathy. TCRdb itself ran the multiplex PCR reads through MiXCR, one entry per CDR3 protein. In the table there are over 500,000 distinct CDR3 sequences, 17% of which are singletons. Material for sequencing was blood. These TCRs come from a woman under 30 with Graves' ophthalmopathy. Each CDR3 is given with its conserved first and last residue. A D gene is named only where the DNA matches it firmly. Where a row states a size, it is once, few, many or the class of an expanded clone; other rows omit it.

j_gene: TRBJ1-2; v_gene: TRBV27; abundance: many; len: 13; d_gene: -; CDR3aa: CASSFVDRCGYTF; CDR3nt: TGTGCCAGCAGTTTTGTCGACAGGTGCGGCTACACCTTC
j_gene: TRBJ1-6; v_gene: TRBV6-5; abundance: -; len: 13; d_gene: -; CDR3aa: CASSYSLNSPLHF; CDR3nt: TGTGCCAGCAGTTACTCGTTGAATTCACCCCTCCACTTT
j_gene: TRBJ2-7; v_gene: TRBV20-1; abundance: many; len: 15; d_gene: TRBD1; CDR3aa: CSARDTQGASGEQYF; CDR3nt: TGCAGTGCTAGAGATACACAGGGGGCTTCCGGGGAGCAGTACTTC
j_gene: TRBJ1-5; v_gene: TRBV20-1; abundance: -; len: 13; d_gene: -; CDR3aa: CSAGGKENQPQHF; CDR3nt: TGCAGTGCTGGGGGGAAGGAGAATCAGCCCCAGCATTTT
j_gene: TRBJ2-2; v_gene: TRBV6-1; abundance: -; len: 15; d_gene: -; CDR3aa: CASYLSGVRTGELFF; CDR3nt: TGTGCCAGCTACCTATCGGGAGTGAGGACCGGGGAGCTGTTTTTT
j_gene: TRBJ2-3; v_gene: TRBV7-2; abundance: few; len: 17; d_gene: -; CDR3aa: CASSLILRRRVPDTQYF; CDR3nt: TGTGCCAGCAGCTTAATTCTGCGCAGGAGGGTTCCAGATACGCAGTATTTT
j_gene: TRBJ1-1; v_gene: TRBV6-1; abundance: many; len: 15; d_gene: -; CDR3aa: CASSVLTIMNTEAFF; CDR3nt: TGTGCCAGCAGCGTCCTGACAATCATGAACACTGAAGCTTTCTTT
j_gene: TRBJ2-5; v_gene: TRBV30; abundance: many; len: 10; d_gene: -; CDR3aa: CAWKQETQYF; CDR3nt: TGTGCCTGGAAACAAGAGACCCAGTACTTC
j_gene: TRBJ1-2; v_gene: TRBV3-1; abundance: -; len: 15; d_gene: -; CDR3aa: CASSPDPQESYGYTF; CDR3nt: TGTGCCAGCAGCCCCGACCCCCAGGAAAGCTATGGCTACACCTTC
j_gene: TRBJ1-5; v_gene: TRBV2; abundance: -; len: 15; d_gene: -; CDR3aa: CASSWDGVWNQPQHF; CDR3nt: TGTGCCAGCAGTTGGGACGGGGTGTGGAATCAGCCCCAGCATTTT
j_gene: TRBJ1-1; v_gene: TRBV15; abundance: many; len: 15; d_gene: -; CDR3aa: CATSRDRQINTEAFF; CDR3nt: TGTGCCACCAGCAGAGATCGACAGATCAACACTGAAGCTTTCTTT
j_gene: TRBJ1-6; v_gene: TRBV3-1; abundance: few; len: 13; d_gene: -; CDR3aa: CASSDTYNSPLHF; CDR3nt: TGTGCCAGCAGTGACACGTATAATTCACCCCTCCACTTT
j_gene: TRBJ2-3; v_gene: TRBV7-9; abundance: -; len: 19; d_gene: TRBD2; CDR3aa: CASSGISSGGLPSTDTQYF; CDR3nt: TGTGCCAGCAGCGGAATCTCTAGCGGGGGGCTCCCTAGCACAGATACGCAGTATTTT
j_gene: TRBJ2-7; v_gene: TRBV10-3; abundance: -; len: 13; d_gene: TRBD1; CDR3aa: CASRQGGIYEQYF; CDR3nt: TGTGCCAGCCGACAGGGGGGTATCTACGAGCAGTACTTC
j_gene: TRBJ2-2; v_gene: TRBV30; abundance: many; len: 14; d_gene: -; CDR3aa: CAWSEGVVTGELFF; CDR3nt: TGTGCCTGGAGTGAGGGGGTCGTCACCGGGGAGCTGTTTTTT
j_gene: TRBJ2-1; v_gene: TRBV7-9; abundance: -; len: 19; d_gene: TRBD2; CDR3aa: CASSFIAGALSVSYNEQFF; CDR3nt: TGTGCCAGCAGTTTTATAGCGGGAGCCCTATCCGTCTCCTACAATGAGCAGTTCTTC
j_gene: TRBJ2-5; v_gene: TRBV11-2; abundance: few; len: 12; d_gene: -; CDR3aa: CASSLYRGGLDF; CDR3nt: TGTGCCAGCAGCTTGTATAGGGGAGGCCTGGACTTC
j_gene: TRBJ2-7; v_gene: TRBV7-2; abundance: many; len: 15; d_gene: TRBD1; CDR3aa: CASSLDFARDSEQYF; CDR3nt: TGTGCCAGCAGCTTAGATTTCGCCAGGGACAGCGAGCAGTACTTC
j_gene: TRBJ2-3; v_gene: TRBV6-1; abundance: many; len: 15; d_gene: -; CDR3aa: CASSEGTEVTDTQYF; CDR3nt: TGTGCCAGCAGTGAAGGGACAGAGGTCACAGATACGCAGTATTTT
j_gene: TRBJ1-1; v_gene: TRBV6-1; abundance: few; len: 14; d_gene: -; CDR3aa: CASSYLGTRTEAFF; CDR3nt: TGTGCCAGCAGTTACTTAGGGACCCGCACTGAAGCTTTCTTT
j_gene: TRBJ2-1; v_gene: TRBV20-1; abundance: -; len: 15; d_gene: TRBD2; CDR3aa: CSASTTSANYNEQFF; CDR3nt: TGCAGTGCTAGCACAACTAGCGCTAATTACAATGAGCAGTTCTTC
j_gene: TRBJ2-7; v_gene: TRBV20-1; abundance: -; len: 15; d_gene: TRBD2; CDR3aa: CSARSGTSASYEQYF; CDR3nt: TGCAGTGCTAGGTCTGGGACTAGCGCCTCCTACGAGCAGTACTTC
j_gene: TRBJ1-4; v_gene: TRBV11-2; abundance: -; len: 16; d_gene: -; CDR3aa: CASSAPGLLVNEKLFF; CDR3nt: TGTGCCAGCAGCGCCCCGGGCCTCCTAGTTAATGAAAAACTGTTTTTT
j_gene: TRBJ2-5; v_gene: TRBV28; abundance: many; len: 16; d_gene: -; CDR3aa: CASSSLRDLGEETQYF; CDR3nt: TGTGCCAGCAGTTCCCTGCGGGACCTCGGGGAGGAGACCCAGTACTTC
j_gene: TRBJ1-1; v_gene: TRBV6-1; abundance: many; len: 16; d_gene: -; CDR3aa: CASSEALGADNTEAFF; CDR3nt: TGTGCCAGCAGTGAAGCTTTGGGGGCAGACAACACTGAAGCTTTCTTT
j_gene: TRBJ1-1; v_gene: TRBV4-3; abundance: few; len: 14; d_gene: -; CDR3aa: CASSQEGDGGEAFF; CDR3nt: TGCGCCAGCAGCCAAGAGGGGGACGGCGGTGAAGCTTTCTTT
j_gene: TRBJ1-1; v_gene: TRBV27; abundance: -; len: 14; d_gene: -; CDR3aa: CASSPHGGDTEAFF; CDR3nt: TGTGCCAGCAGTCCCCACGGGGGGGACACTGAAGCTTTCTTT
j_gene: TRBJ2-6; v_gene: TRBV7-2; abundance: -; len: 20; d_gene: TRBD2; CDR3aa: CASSLVALAGGFSGANVLTF; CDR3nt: TGTGCCAGCAGCTTAGTGGCCTTAGCGGGAGGGTTTTCCGGGGCCAACGTCCTGACTTTC
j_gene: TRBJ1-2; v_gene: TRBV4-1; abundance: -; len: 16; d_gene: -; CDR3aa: CASSQSLISWAYGYTF; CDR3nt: TGCGCCAGCAGCCAGTCCCTAATCTCTTGGGCCTATGGCTACACCTTC
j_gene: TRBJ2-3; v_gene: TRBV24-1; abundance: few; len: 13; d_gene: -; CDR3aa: CATSGNVVDTQYF; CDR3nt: TGTGCCACCAGTGGAAATGTGGTAGATACGCAGTATTTT
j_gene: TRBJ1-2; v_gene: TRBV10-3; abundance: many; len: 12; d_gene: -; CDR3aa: CAISGQGGRYTF; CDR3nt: TGTGCCATCTCGGGGCAGGGAGGGCGCTACACCTTC
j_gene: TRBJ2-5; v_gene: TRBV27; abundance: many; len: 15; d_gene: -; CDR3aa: CASSPISSREETQYF; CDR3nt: TGTGCCAGCAGTCCCATCTCGAGCAGGGAAGAGACCCAGTACTTC
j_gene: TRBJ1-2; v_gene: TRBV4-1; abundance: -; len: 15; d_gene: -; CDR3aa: CASSQGGQGNYGYTF; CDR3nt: TGCGCCAGCAGCCAAGGAGGTCAGGGTAACTATGGCTACACCTTC
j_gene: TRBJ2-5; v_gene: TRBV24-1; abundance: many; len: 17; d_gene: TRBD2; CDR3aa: CATRGTSGTGGQETQYF; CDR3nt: TGTGCCACCCGCGGGACTAGCGGGACCGGGGGACAAGAGACCCAGTACTTC
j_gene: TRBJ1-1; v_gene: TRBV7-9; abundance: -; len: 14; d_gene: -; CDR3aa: CASSALQVNTEAFF; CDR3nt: TGTGCCAGCAGCGCCCTCCAGGTGAACACTGAAGCTTTCTTT
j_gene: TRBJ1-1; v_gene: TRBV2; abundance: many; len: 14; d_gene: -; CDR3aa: CASNKLTGNTEAFF; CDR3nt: TGTGCCAGCAATAAGTTGACGGGGAACACTGAAGCTTTCTTT